These 14 T cell receptor beta chains originate from one sample sequenced in a study of a mutant IDH1 vaccine in newly diagnosed glioma (dated by TCRdb to about 2021). Their antigen targets remain unknown. Library creation used the immunoSEQ multiplex PCR assay. What TCRdb holds here is the immuneACCESS table cut down to in-frame rearrangements. Part of the clones is not present; checked against another copy, under half of the missing clones reflect an unresolved V gene, and the others are unexplained. The sample table contains about 64,000 clones; only one count was recorded for 60% to 75% of them. Of the sample, 4.7% falls within the top ten clones. The sample's time point, from its label and the paper: week 35, safety follow-up. A 20-mer mutant IDH1 peptide at 300 micrograms in Montanide made up each vaccine dose, which was injected subcutaneously together with topical imiquimod. Sequenced material: PBMCs, taken from a glioma patient whose treatment included an IDH1 peptide vaccine. All receptors derive from a man aged 50-59 years with glioma.

This chain connects TRBV9 to TRBJ2-1; 12 nucleotides align to TRBD2. The CDR3 sequence is 15 residues long. Trimming cost V 4 bases and J 4 bases; bases outside gene matches: 3. CDR1 is SGDLS and CDR2 is YYNGEE in the germline V gene. CDR3 in amino acids: CASSSGTSGYNEQFF. The CDR3 nucleotides read TGTGCCAGCAGCTCAGGGACTAGCGGGTACAATGAGCAGTTCTTC.

In DNA, the CDR3 is TGTGCCTGGAGTGGCGGGACAGGGCCCCAGCATTTT. This gives the protein CAWSGGTGPQHF. This rearrangement joins TRBV30 to TRBJ1-5; 8 bases are shared with TRBD1. Germline V gene data show CDR1 as GTSNPN and CDR2 as SVGIG (reference sequence). The CDR3 is 12 residues long. The ends lost 1 base at V and 9 bases at J; junction bases unmatched: 2.

V usage is TRBV5-5 and J usage is TRBJ2-7; D possibly corresponds to TRBD2 (5 bases). CDR1 SGHKS and CDR2 YYEKEE come from the germline V gene (reference sequence). Trimming pared 2 bases from V and 7 bases from J, leaving 16 bases between. The CDR3 has 14 residues. Written as DNA, the CDR3 is TGTGCCAGCAGCTTTAGATCCGAACTAGGAGAGCAGTACTTC. The encoded protein is CASSFRSELGEQYF.

V usage is TRBV9 and J usage is TRBJ2-3; D possibly corresponds to TRBD2 (6 bases). V gave up 0 bases and J gave up 2 bases, with 13 bases separating them. CDR1 and CDR2 (germline): SGDLS, YYNGEE. This CDR3 has 16 amino acids. The CDR3 here is CASSVGGGTFTDTQYF. For the CDR3, the DNA is TGTGCCAGCAGCGTAGGAGGTGGGACTTTCACAGATACGCAGTATTTT.

V is TRBV7-8 and J is TRBJ2-7; D remains unclear. The CDR3 is 12 amino acids. Trimming pared 3 bases from V and 6 bases from J, leaving 9 bases between. CDR1 is SGHVS and CDR2 is FQNEAQ in the germline V gene. DNA for the CDR3: TGTGCCAGCAGCTTCCAGGACCGCGAGCAGTACTTC. This sequence encodes CASSFQDREQYF.

There are a few counts of this clone. V is TRBV4-3 and J is TRBJ2-1, with 7 bases aligning to TRBD1. Germline CDR1 LGHNA, CDR2 YSLEER. Losses at the gene ends were 0 bases for V and 6 bases for J; bases not matched to a gene: 2. The CDR3 is made up of 14 amino acids. CDR3 sequence reads: CASSQDRQGNEQFF. As DNA, the CDR3 is TGCGCCAGCAGCCAAGACCGACAGGGCAATGAGCAGTTCTTC.

The chain uses TRBV30 and TRBJ1-3, with TRBD1 matching 7 bases. The CDR3 is 14 residues long. CDR1 GTSNPN and CDR2 SVGIG come from the germline V gene (reference sequence). V shed 5 bases, J shed 0 bases, and the junction held 4 bases outside the gene matches. In DNA, the CDR3 is TGTGCCTGGGCCCGGGACAGCTCTGGAAACACCATATATTTT. This translates into CAWARDSSGNTIYF.

V and J are TRBV30 and TRBJ1-4, with D unclear. The CDR3 runs 12 residues. CDR1 GTSNPN and CDR2 SVGIG come from the germline V gene (reference sequence). V lost 4 bases, J lost 6 bases, and 9 bases lay in between. In DNA, the CDR3 is TGTGCCTGGAAGGTCTTGGATGAAAAACTGTTTTTT. This translates into CAWKVLDEKLFF. Combining the CDR3 with reference TRBV30 and TRBJ1-4 gives the whole variable domain SQTIHQWPATLVQPVGSPLSLECTVEGTSNPNLYWYRQAAGRGLQLLFYSVGIGQISSEVPQNLSASRPQDRQFILSSKKLLLSDSGFYLCAWKVLDEKLFFGSGTQLSVL.

This clone was detected only a few times. The chain uses TRBV6-5 and TRBJ1-1; D gene uncertain. Trimming removed 5 bases at V and 4 bases at J, with 17 bases between. The germline CDR1 and CDR2 sequences are MNHEY and SVGAGI. CDR3 length equals 15 residues. The CDR3 region has the DNA TGTGCCAGCAGTCCCCCCCAAGGACGAGGCACTGAAGCTTTCTTT. This translates into CASSPPQGRGTEAFF.

The chain joins TRBV11-3 to TRBJ1-1; D perhaps matches TRBD1 (5 bases). Trimming left V 2 bases short and J 4 bases short, with 11 bases between. CDR3 length: 14 residues. Per germline, CDR1 SGHNT and CDR2 YENEEA. CDR3 sequence reads: CASSLTPGSTEAFF. The CDR3 DNA reads TGTGCCAGCAGCTTAACGCCAGGGAGCACTGAAGCTTTCTTT. The full variable domain, in which reference TRBV11-3 and TRBJ1-1 provide the parts outside the CDR3, is EAGVVQSPRYKIIEKKQPVAFWCNPISGHNTLYWYLQNLGQGPELLIRYENEEAVDDSQLPKDRFSAERLKGVDSTLKIQPAELGDSAVYLCASSLTPGSTEAFFGQGTRLTVV.

The genes are TRBV7-2 and TRBJ2-7; 14 bases match TRBD2. This CDR3 has 16 residues. Unmatched junction bases numbered 3, after V lost 3 bases and J lost 2 bases. Germline-derived CDR1 and CDR2 are SGHTA and FQGNSA. The CDR3 region has the DNA TGTGCCAGCAGCTTGACTAGCGGGGGGGCTGCCTACGAGCAGTACTTC. The encoded protein is CASSLTSGGAAYEQYF.

The genes are TRBV2 and TRBJ2-3; D ambiguous. Trimming cost V 3 bases and J 0 bases, with 4 bases left between them. The CDR3 consists of 13 residues. In germline, CDR1 is SNHLY, CDR2 FYNNEI. CDR3 bases: TGTGCCAGCAGTGACCTAAGCACAGATACGCAGTATTTT. Its translation is CASSDLSTDTQYF.

The chain recombines TRBV29-1 with TRBJ1-2; D is ambiguous. Germline lookup yields CDR1 SQVTM and CDR2 ANQGSEA. The CDR3 sequence is 13 residues long. Trimming removed 6 bases from V and 1 base from J, with 12 bases in between. The CDR3 nucleotides read TGCAGCGTCAATACAATGGATAACTATGGCTACACCTTC. It encodes CSVNTMDNYGYTF. Full variable domain (outside the CDR3, taken from reference TRBV29-1 and TRBJ1-2): SAVISQKPSRDICQRGTSLTIQCQVDSQVTMMFWYRQQPGQSLTLIATANQGSEATYESGFVIDKFPISRPNLTFSTLTVSNMSPEDSSIYLCSVNTMDNYGYTFGSGTRLTVV.

The chain combines TRBV27 with TRBJ2-7; 8 bases match TRBD1. This CDR3 region has 15 residues. The V gene's germline CDR1 is MNHEY and CDR2 SMNVEV (reference sequence). The junction had 13 bases not matched to a gene; V was cut back by 6 bases and J by 6 bases. CDR3 residues: CASRTGTGASREQYF. The CDR3, as DNA: TGTGCCAGCAGAACCGGGACAGGTGCCTCTCGCGAGCAGTACTTC.